These 15 T cell receptor beta chains share one sample of origin, sequenced in a study of shared clonotypes between healthy human individuals. The data were produced by immunoSEQ multiplex PCR, yet TCRdb's version contains in-frame clones alone and is incomplete. The sample lists just over 2,000,000 clones; roughly 94% were seen once. CD45RO-negative cells were positively selected for CCR7, leaving out terminally differentiated effector memory CD45RA+ cells. The sequencing input was naive CD8+ T cells sorted from blood. The receptors derive from a man aged 18 to 29 in good health.

This chain joins TRBV4-1 and TRBJ2-7; D uncertain. V dropped 4 bases and J dropped 3 bases, with 10 bases sitting between them. CDR1 and CDR2 (germline): MGHRA, YSYEKL. This CDR3 comprises 13 residues. The CDR3 sequence is CASSLGRNYEQYF. CDR3 DNA: TGCGCCAGCAGCCTCGGACGGAACTACGAGCAGTACTTC.

The V and J genes are TRBV11-2 and TRBJ2-1; possibly TRBD1 or TRBD2 for D (5 bases each). Trimming took off 4 bases at V and 5 bases at J, with 15 bases between the two ends. The CDR3 has 15 amino acids. Germline lookup yields CDR1 SGHAT and CDR2 FQNNGV. The CDR3 coding sequence is TGTGCCAGCAGCTCCGTCGGGACGCCTAACAATGAGCAGTTCTTC. Translation gives CASSSVGTPNNEQFF.

In its sample, this clone was seen once. The chain employs TRBV6-1 and TRBJ2-7; maybe TRBD2 (6 bases). This CDR3 region has 17 residues. Germline-derived CDR1 and CDR2 are MNHNS and SASEGT. V lost 2 bases, J lost 0 bases, and 17 bases lay in between. CDR3 sequence: CASSESKEGPSSYEQYF. Here the CDR3 DNA reads TGTGCCAGCAGTGAATCAAAGGAGGGGCCGAGCTCCTACGAGCAGTACTTC.

The chain couples TRBV28 to TRBJ2-7; tentatively, D is TRBD2 (6 bases). The germline V gene has CDR1 MDHEN and CDR2 SYDVKM. Trimming shortened V by 5 bases and J by 4 bases, and 15 bases separated the two germline ends. The CDR3 is 14 amino acids. The CDR3 DNA is TGTGCCAGCAGTCTGTCGGCCGCGGGGTACGAGCAGTACTTC. Translation: CASSLSAAGYEQYF.

The chain is built from TRBV30 and TRBJ2-7; D unclear. CDR1 and CDR2 (germline): GTSNPN, SVGIG (reference sequence). The CDR3 loop spans 11 amino acids. Trimming shortened V by 5 bases and J by 3 bases, and 8 bases separated the two germline ends. The CDR3 sequence is CAWEGGYEQYF. Written as DNA, the CDR3 is TGTGCCTGGGAAGGCGGCTACGAGCAGTACTTC.

This rearrangement joins TRBV7-9 to TRBJ1-2, with 9 bases aligning to TRBD1. CDR3 length: 13 residues. J was trimmed by 7 bases and V by 4 bases; bases with no gene match: 4. Germline CDR1 reads SEHNR; CDR2 reads FQNEAQ (reference sequence). The CDR3 sequence: CASSSGQGRGYTF. The DNA for the CDR3 is TGTGCCAGCAGCTCGGGACAGGGACGTGGCTACACCTTC. The whole variable domain, remainder taken from reference TRBV7-9 and TRBJ1-2, is DTGVSQNPRHKITKRGQNVTFRCDPISEHNRLYWYRQTLGQGPEFLTYFQNEAQLEKSRLLSDRFSAERPKGSFSTLEIQRTEQGDSAMYLCASSSGQGRGYTFGSGTRLTVV.

The rearrangement uses TRBV27 and TRBJ2-3; TRBD2 agrees at 12 bases. Germline assignment: CDR1 MNHEY and CDR2 SMNVEV (reference sequence). The CDR3 spans 15 residues. Germline trimming cut 8 bases from V and 4 bases from J; bases unmatched to any gene: 7. The CDR3 region has the DNA TGTGCCAGCCAAAGACTAGCGGGAGCTTCAGATACGCAGTATTTT. Translation gives CASQRLAGASDTQYF.

This clone was seen once. The chain combines TRBV7-9 with TRBJ2-3; TRBD2 agrees at 7 bases. This CDR3 spans 17 amino acids. CDR1 and CDR2 (germline): SEHNR, FQNEAQ (reference sequence). After removal of 8 bases from V and 2 bases from J, the junction contained 16 bases not matched to a gene. The CDR3 protein is CASPGEAGELVTDTQYF. The DNA for the CDR3 is TGTGCCAGCCCCGGGGAGGCGGGAGAGCTTGTCACAGATACGCAGTATTTT.

The chain couples TRBV5-6 to TRBJ2-1, with D unclear. There are 17 residues in the CDR3. Germline values: CDR1 SGHDT, CDR2 YYEEEE. Trimming pared 4 bases from V and 4 bases from J, leaving 21 bases between. DNA for the CDR3: TGTGCCAGCAGCCCGCCCCCCCTGGTCCTGGGGTACAATGAGCAGTTCTTC. It yields the protein CASSPPPLVLGYNEQFF.

The rearrangement uses TRBV4-1 and TRBJ1-2; no definite D call. The CDR3 length is 14 residues. Trimming left V 0 bases short and J 2 bases short, with 7 bases between. Germline V lookup: CDR1 MGHRA, CDR2 YSYEKL. In nucleotides, the CDR3 is TGCGCCAGCAGCCAAGATGTGGCCAACTATGGCTACACCTTC. Encoded protein: CASSQDVANYGYTF.

Concerning this clone itself: Distinct nucleotide sequences in the sample also encode this CDR3. This chain uses TRBV5-6 with TRBJ1-1; D possibly corresponds to TRBD1 (5 bases). The V gene lost 0 bases and the J gene lost 6 bases, with 9 bases spanning the gap. This CDR3 comprises 13 residues. The germline V gene has CDR1 SGHDT and CDR2 YYEEEE. This chain's CDR3 is CASSLAEGAEAFF. The CDR3 bases are TGTGCCAGCAGCTTGGCTGAAGGGGCTGAAGCTTTCTTT.

This chain connects TRBV28 to TRBJ1-2, with D possibly TRBD1 on 5 matching bases. The CDR3 has 14 residues. Between the trimmed V and J ends, which lost 5 bases and 1 base, there was a span of 11 bases. The germline gives CDR1 MDHEN, CDR2 SYDVKM. CDR3 bases: TGTGCCAGCAGTCCGGCGACAGATAACTATGGCTACACCTTC. Encoded protein: CASSPATDNYGYTF.

As DNA, the CDR3 is TGTGCCTGGAGTGAGAGGGGGCTATCAGATACGCAGTATTTT. It codes for CAWSERGLSDTQYF. The genes are TRBV30 and TRBJ2-3; 7 nucleotides match TRBD1. CDR3 length equals 14 residues. Trimming took 1 base from V and 4 from J; bases not matched to a gene: 5. In germline, CDR1 is GTSNPN, CDR2 SVGIG (reference sequence).

The V and J genes are TRBV19 and TRBJ1-5; D gene ambiguous. This CDR3 has 15 amino acids. Trimming removed 5 bases from V and 0 bases from J, with 11 bases in between. Germline V lookup: CDR1 LNHDA, CDR2 SQIVND (reference sequence). The CDR3 spells CASSAVSGSNQPQHF. For the CDR3, the DNA is TGTGCCAGTAGTGCTGTGTCGGGTAGCAATCAGCCCCAGCATTTT.

The chain employs TRBV28 and TRBJ1-2; D is ambiguous. V lost 5 bases to trimming and J lost 4 bases, with 8 bases between them. Germline assignment: CDR1 MDHEN and CDR2 SYDVKM. The CDR3 contains 12 residues. The CDR3 spells CASSPLGYGYTF. The CDR3 DNA sequence: TGTGCCAGCAGTCCCCTTGGCTATGGCTACACCTTC.